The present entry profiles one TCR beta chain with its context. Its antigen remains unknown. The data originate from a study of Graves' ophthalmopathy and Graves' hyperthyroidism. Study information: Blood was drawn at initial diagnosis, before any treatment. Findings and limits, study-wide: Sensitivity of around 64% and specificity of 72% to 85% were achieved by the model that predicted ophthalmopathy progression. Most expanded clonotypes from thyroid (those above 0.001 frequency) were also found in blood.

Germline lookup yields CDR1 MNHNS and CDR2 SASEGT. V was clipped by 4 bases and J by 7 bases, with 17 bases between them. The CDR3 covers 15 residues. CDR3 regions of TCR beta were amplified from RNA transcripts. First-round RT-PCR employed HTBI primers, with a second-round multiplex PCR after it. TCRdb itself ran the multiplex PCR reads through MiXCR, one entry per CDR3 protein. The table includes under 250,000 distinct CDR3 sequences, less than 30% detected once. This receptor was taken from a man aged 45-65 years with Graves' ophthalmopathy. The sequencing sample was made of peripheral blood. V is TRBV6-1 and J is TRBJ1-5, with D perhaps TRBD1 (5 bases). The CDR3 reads CASSARGPRWQPQHF. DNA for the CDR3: TGTGCCAGCAGTGCAAGGGGTCCTCGGTGGCAGCCCCAGCATTTT.